The T cell receptor (beta chain) under discussion was sequenced for a study of cytomegalovirus exposure and HLA in healthy donors. Trimming shortened V by 2 bases and J by 1 base, and 11 bases separated the two germline ends. Germline CDR1 and CDR2: ENHRY and SYGVKD. This CDR3 contains 15 residues. The PCR employed 60 Vbeta primers together with 13 Jbeta primers. Clones were read by immunoSEQ multiplex PCR, and TCRdb kept only the in-frame ones, dropping some. The sample shows around 100,000 clones, approximately 84% of them seen only once. The sequenced material came from PBMCs. The receptor's source is a man aged 18 to 30 in good health and CMV-seronegative. The chain has TRBV10-3 and TRBJ1-1; TRBD1 might be the D (5 bases). CDR3 in amino acids: CAISEAGTSNTEAFF. CDR3 coding DNA: TGTGCCATCAGTGAGGCAGGGACTTCGAACACTGAAGCTTTCTTT.